This TCR beta chain was identified in a study of blood T cells in healthy people across ages. A J-beta primer mix and a sample-barcoded 5' primer were used in a second PCR of roughly 7 to 12 cycles. Each cDNA molecule carried a tag from a template-switch adaptor that contained 12 random nucleotides. CDR3-containing paired-end reads numbered at least 3 million in each sample. MiXCR, run by TCRdb on the 5' RACE reads, gives a single entry per CDR3 protein. Of 1.4 million to 1.5 million distinct CDR3 sequences in the sample, 35% to 45% were seen once. Germline V gene data show CDR1 as SGHTA and CDR2 as FQGNSA. The ends were cut back, 5 bases at V and 4 bases at J, with 12 bases in the middle. This CDR3 region has 14 residues. As regards this clonotype: Its antigen is unknown.

The total RNA that was extracted per sample amounted to at least 5 micrograms. Notes on the study in general: While age rose, TCR beta diversity per million T cells dropped in a roughly linear way.

Sequencing was performed on blood. The chain joins TRBV7-2 to TRBJ1-5, with D hard to call. The sequence was obtained from a woman between 18 and 30 years old in good health. Written as DNA, the CDR3 is TGTGCCAGCAGCATAAGTAGAGGGAATCAGCCCCAGCATTTT. Translating it yields CASSISRGNQPQHF.